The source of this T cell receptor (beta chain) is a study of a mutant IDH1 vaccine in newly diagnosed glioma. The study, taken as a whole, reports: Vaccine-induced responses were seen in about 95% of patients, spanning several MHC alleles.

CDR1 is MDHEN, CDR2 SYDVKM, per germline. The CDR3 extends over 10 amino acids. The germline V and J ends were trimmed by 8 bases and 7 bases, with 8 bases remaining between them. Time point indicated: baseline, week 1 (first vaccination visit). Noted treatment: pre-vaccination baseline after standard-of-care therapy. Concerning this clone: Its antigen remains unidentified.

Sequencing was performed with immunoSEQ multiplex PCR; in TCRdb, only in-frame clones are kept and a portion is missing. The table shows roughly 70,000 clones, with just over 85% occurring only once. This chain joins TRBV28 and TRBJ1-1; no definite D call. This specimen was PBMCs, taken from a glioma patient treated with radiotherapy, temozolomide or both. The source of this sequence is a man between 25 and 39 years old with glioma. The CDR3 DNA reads TGTGCCAGCGGGTACGATGAAGCTTTCTTT. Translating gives CASGYDEAFF.